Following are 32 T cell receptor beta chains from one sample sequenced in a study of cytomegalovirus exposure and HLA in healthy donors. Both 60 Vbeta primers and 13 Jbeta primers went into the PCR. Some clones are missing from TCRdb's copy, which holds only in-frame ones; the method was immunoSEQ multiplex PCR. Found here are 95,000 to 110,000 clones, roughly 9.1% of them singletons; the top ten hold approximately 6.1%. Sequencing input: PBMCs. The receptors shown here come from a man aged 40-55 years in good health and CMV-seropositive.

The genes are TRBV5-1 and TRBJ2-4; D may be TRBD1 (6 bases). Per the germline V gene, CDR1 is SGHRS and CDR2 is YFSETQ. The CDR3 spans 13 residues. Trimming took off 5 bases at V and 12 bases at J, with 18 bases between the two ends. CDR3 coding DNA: TGCGCCAGCAGACTCGACACAGGGTCGGCTCAGTACTTC. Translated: CASRLDTGSAQYF. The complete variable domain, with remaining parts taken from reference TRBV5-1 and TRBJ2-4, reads KAGVTQTPRYLIKTRGQQVTLSCSPISGHRSVSWYQQTPGQGLQFLFEYFSETQRNKGNFPGRFSGRQFSNSRSEMNVSTLELGDSALYLCASRLDTGSAQYFGAGTRLSVL.

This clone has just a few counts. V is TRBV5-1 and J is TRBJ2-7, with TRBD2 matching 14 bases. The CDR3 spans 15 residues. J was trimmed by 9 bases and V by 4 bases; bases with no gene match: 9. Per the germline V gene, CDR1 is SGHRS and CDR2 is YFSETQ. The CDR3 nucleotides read TGCGCCAGCAGCGATCCGGGACTAGCGGGAGAGGTGCAGTACTTC. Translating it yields CASSDPGLAGEVQYF. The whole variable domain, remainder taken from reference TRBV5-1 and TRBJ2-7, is KAGVTQTPRYLIKTRGQQVTLSCSPISGHRSVSWYQQTPGQGLQFLFEYFSETQRNKGNFPGRFSGRQFSNSRSEMNVSTLELGDSALYLCASSDPGLAGEVQYFGPGTRLTVT.

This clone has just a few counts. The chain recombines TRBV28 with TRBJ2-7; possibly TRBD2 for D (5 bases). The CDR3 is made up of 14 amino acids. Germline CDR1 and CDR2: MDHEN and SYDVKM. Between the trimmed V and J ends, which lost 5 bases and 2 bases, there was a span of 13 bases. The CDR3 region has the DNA TGTGCCAGCAGTCTATCCGGGGTCCCCTACGAGCAGTACTTC. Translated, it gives CASSLSGVPYEQYF. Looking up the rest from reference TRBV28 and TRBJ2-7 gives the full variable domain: DVKVTQSSRYLVKRTGEKVFLECVQDMDHENMFWYRQDPGLGLRLIYFSYDVKMKEKGDIPEGYSVSREKKERFSLILESASTNQTSMYLCASSLSGVPYEQYFGPGTRLTVT.

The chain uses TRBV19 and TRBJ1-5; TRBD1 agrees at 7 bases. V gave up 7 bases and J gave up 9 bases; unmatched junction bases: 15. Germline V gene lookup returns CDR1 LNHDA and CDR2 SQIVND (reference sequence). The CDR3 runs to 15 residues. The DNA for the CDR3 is TGTGCCAGTACCCCGGGACAGTTCACCGGGGGGCCCCAGCATTTT. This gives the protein CASTPGQFTGGPQHF.

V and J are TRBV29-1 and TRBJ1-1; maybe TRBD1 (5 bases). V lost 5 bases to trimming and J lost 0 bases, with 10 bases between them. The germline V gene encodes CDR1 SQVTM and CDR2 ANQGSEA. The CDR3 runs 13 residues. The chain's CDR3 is CSVRGRLNTEAFF. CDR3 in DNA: TGCAGCGTTAGGGGCAGGTTGAACACTGAAGCTTTCTTT.

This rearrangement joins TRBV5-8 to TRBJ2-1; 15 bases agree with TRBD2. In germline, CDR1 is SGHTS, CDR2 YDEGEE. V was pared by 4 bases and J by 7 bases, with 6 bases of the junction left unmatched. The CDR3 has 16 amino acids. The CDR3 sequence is CASSPLGLAGGNEQFF. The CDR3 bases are TGTGCCAGCAGCCCCCTTGGACTAGCGGGAGGGAATGAGCAGTTCTTC.

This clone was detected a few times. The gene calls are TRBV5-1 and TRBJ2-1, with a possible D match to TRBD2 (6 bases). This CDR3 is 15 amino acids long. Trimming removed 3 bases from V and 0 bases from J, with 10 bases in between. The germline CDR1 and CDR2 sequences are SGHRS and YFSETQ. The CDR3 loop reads CASSSSSDSYNEQFF. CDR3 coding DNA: TGCGCCAGCAGCTCGTCTAGCGACTCCTACAATGAGCAGTTCTTC.

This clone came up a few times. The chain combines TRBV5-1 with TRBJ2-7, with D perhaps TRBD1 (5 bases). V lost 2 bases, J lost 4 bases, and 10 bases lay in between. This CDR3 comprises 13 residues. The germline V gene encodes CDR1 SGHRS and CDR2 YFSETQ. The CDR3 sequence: CASSFERGYEQYF. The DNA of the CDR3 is TGCGCCAGCAGCTTCGAAAGGGGTTACGAGCAGTACTTC.

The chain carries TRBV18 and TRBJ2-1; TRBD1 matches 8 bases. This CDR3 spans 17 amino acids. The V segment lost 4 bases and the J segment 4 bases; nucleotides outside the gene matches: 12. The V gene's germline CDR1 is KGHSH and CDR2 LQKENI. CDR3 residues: CASSRRGGQVSYNEQFF. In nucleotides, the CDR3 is TGTGCCAGCTCACGCCGTGGGGGACAGGTCAGTTACAATGAGCAGTTCTTC.

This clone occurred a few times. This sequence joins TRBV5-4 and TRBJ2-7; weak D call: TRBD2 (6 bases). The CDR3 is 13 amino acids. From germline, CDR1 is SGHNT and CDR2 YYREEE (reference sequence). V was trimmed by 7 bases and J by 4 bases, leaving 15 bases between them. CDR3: CASCRDSGYEQYF. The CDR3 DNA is TGTGCCAGCTGCCGTGATAGCGGATACGAGCAGTACTTC.

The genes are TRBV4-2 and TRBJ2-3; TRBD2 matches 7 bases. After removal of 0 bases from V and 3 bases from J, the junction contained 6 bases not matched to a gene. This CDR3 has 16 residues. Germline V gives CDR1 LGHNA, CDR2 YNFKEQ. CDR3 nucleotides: TGTGCCAGCAGCCAAGAGAGCGGGGTGGTGACAGATACGCAGTATTTT. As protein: CASSQESGVVTDTQYF.

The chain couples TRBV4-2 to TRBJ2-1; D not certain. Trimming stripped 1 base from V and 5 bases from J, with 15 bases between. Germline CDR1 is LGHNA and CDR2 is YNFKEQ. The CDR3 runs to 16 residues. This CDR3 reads CASSQGASDLHNEQFF. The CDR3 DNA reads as TGTGCCAGCAGCCAAGGCGCAAGCGATCTTCACAATGAGCAGTTCTTC.

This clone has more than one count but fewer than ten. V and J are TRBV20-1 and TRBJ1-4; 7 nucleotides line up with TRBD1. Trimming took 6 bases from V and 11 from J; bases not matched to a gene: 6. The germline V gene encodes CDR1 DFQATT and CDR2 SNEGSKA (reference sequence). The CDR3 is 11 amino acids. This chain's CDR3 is CSAADREKLFF. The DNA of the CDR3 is TGCAGTGCCGCCGACAGGGAGAAACTGTTTTTT.

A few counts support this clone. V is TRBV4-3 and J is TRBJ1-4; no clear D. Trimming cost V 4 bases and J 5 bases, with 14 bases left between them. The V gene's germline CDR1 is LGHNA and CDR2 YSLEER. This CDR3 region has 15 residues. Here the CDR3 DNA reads TGCGCCAGCAGCCTTCATAGCGCCGGGAATGAAAAACTGTTTTTT. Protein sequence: CASSLHSAGNEKLFF.

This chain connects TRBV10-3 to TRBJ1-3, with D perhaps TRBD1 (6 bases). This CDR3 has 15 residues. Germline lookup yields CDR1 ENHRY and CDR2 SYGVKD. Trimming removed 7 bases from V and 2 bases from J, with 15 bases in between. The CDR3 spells CAIMVQGQTGNTIYF. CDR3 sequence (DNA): TGTGCCATCATGGTCCAAGGACAGACTGGAAACACCATATATTTT.

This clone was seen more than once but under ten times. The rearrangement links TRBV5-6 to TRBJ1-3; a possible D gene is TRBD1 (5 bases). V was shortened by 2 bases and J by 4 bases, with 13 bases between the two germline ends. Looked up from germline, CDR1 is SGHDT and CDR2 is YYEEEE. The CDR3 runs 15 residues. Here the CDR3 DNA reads TGTGCCAGCAGCTTTGGCACAGGTATCGGAAACACCATATATTTT. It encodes CASSFGTGIGNTIYF. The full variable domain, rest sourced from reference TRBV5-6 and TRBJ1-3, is DAGVTQSPTHLIKTRGQQVTLRCSPKSGHDTVSWYQQALGQGPQFIFQYYEEEERQRGNFPDRFSGHQFPNYSSELNVNALLLGDSALYLCASSFGTGIGNTIYFGEGSWLTVV.

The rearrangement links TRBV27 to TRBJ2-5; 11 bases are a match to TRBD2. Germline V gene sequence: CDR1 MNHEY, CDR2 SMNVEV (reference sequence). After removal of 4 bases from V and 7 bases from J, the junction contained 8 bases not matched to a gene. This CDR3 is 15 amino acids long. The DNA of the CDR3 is TGTGCCAGCAGTTCCCCTCGACTAGCGGGACGGACCCAGTACTTC. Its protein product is CASSSPRLAGRTQYF.

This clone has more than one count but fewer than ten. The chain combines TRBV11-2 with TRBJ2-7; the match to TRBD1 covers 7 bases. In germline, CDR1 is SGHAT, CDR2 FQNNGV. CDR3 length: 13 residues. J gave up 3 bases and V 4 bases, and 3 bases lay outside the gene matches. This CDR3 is CASSWDSLYEQYF. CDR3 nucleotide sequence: TGTGCCAGCAGCTGGGACAGCCTCTACGAGCAGTACTTC. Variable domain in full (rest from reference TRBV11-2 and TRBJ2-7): EAGVAQSPRYKIIEKRQSVAFWCNPISGHATLYWYQQILGQGPKLLIQFQNNGVVDDSQLPKDRFSAERLKGVDSTLKIQPAKLEDSAVYLCASSWDSLYEQYFGPGTRLTVT.

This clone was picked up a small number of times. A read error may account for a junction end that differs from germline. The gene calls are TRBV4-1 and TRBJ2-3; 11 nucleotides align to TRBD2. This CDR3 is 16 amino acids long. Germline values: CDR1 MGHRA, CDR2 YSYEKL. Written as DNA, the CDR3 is TGCGCCAGCAGCCCTATGACTAGCGGGGCCACAGATAAGCAGTATTTT. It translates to CASSPMTSGATDKQYF.

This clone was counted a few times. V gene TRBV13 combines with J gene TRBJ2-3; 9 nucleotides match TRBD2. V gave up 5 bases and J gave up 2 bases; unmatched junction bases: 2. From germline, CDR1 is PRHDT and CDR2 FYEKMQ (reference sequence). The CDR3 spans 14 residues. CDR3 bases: TGTGCCAGCAGCCGACTAGCGGTCACAGATACGCAGTATTTT. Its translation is CASSRLAVTDTQYF.

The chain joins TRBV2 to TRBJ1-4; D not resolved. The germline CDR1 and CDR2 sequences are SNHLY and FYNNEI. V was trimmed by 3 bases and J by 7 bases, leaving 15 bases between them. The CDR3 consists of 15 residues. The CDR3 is CASSDLGANGEKLFF. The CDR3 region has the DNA TGTGCCAGCAGTGATTTGGGAGCCAATGGTGAAAAACTGTTTTTT. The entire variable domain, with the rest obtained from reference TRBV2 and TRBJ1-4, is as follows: EPEVTQTPSHQVTQMGQEVILRCVPISNHLYFYWYRQILGQKVEFLVSFYNNEISEKSEIFDDQFSVERPDGSNFTLKIRSTKLEDSAMYFCASSDLGANGEKLFFGSGTQLSVL.

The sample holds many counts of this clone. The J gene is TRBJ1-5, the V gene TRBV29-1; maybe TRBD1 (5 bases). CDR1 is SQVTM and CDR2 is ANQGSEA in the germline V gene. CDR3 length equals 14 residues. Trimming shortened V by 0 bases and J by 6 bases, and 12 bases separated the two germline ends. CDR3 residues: CSVEDGQGSQPQHF. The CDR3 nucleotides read TGCAGCGTTGAAGATGGGCAGGGCAGTCAGCCCCAGCATTTT.

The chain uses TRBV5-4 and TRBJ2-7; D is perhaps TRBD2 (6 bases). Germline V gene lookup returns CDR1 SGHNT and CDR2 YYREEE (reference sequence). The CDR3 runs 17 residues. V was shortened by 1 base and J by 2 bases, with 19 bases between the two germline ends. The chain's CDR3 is CASSLKTSGSGAYEQYF. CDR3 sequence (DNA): TGTGCCAGCAGCTTGAAAACCTCTGGGTCGGGGGCCTACGAGCAGTACTTC.

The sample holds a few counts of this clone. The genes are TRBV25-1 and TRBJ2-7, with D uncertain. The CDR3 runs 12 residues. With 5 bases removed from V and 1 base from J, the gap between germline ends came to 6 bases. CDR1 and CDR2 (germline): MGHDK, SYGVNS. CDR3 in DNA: TGTGCCAGCAGTTATCAGTCCTACGAGCAGTACTTC. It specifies CASSYQSYEQYF.

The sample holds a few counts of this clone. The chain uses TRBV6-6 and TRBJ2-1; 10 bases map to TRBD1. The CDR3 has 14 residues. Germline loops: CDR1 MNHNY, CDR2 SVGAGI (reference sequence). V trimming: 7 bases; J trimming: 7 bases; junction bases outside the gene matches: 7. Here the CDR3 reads CASKPTGGVNEQFF. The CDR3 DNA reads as TGTGCCAGCAAACCGACAGGGGGCGTAAATGAGCAGTTCTTC.

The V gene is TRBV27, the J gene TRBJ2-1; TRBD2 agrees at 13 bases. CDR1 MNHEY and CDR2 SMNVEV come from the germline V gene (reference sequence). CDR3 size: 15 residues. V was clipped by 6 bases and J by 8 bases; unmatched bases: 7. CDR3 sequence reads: CASRTGLAGLDEQFF. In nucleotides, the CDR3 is TGTGCCAGCAGGACGGGACTAGCGGGGTTGGATGAGCAGTTCTTC.

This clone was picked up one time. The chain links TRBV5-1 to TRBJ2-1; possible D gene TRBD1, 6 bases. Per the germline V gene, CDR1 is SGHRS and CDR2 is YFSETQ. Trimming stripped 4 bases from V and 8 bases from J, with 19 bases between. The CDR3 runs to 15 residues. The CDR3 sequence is CASSAVGQTADEQFF. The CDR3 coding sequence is TGCGCCAGCAGCGCTGTCGGACAGACCGCGGATGAGCAGTTCTTC.

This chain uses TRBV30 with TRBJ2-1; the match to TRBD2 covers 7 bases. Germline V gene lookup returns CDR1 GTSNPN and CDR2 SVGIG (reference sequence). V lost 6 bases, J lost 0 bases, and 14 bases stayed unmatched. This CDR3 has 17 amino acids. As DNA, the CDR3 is TGTGCCTGTAATCTAGCGGTGTTTTCGAGCTCCTACAATGAGCAGTTCTTC. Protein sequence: CACNLAVFSSSYNEQFF.

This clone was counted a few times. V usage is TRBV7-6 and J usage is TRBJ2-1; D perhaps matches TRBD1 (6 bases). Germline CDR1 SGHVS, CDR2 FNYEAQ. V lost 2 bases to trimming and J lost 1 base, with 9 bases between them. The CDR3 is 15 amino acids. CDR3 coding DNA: TGTGCCAGCAGCTTACAGGGGAATTCCTACAATGAGCAGTTCTTC. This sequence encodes CASSLQGNSYNEQFF.

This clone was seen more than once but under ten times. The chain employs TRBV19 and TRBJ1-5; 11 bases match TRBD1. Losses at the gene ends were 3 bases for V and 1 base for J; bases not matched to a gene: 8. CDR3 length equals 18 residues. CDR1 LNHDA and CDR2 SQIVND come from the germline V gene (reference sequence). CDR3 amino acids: CASSIGQGARGSNQPQHF. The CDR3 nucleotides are TGTGCCAGTAGTATCGGACAGGGGGCTAGGGGGAGCAATCAGCCCCAGCATTTT.

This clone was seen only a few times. The CDR3 bases are TGTGCCAGCAGCGTAGAAACAGGCTACCAAGAGACCCAGTACTTC. It yields the protein CASSVETGYQETQYF. The V call is TRBV9, the J call TRBJ2-5, with a possible D match to TRBD1 (5 bases). Trimming left V 0 bases short and J 0 bases short, with 9 bases between. The CDR3 is 15 amino acids. CDR1 SGDLS and CDR2 YYNGEE come from the germline V gene.

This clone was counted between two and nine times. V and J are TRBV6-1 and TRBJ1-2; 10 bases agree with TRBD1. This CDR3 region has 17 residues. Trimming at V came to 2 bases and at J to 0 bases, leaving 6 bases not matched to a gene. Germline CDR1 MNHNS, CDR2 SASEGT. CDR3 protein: CASSEKGQGTANYGYTF. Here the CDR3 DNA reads TGTGCCAGCAGTGAAAAGGGACAGGGGACAGCTAACTATGGCTACACCTTC.